The T cell receptor (beta chain) under discussion was sequenced for a study of blood T cell repertoires in COVID-19. Across the whole study: Sources were T cells, B-cell-depleted T cells, or PBMCs; the material itself was cDNA or gDNA.

The CDR3 extends over 15 amino acids. V lost 5 bases and J lost 10, with 18 bases in between. Germline V gene lookup returns CDR1 MNHEY and CDR2 SVGAGI. The authors' processing: Amplification of reference gene primers was used by the study to estimate nucleated cell counts. Using immunoSEQ multiplex PCR, the repertoire was profiled, and TCRdb retains in-frame clones only, with some absent. From that table come the V and J calls and clone size; the DNA was used to work out D and trimming. The profile shows around 130,000 clones, 70% to 90% of them singletons. This receptor was identified in a woman aged 45 to 65 who had recovered from COVID-19. The rearrangement uses TRBV6-5 and TRBJ1-6; possible D gene TRBD1, 5 bases. The specimen was peripheral blood. The CDR3 nucleotides read TGTGCCAGCAGTCGGTCGGGGGGGAGTCAGTCACCCCTCCACTTT. Translating it yields CASSRSGGSQSPLHF.